A single sample gave rise to the 6 T cell receptor beta chains below, sequenced in a study of Ad26.COV2.S vaccination and SARS-CoV-2 variants (dated by TCRdb to about 2021). Libraries were made using the immunoSEQ multiplex PCR assay. TCRdb holds this immuneACCESS table with in-frame rearrangements only. Some clones are missing; in checked studies, unresolved V genes explain under half, and the rest has no known cause. Present in this sample are over 400,000 clones, about nine tenths of which were seen just once. 1.5% to 2% of the sample belongs to the ten largest clones. Sample treatment or condition, as interpreted from the label and publication: roughly 20 received Ad26.COV2.S at low or high dose, single or two shots; about 5 received placebo; per-sample allocation not given. For vaccine and placebo recipients, repertoires were sequenced using samples collected on day 63 after the first injection.

Sequencing was performed on peripheral blood, taken in a trial of Ad26.COV2.S vaccine versus placebo. These receptors were collected from a person aged 18-60 years who received the Ad26.COV2.S COVID-19 vaccine or a placebo.

The gene calls are TRBV4-1 and TRBJ2-7, with D possibly being TRBD2 (5 bases). With 1 base removed from V and 1 base from J, the gap between germline ends came to 8 bases. Germline CDR1 MGHRA, CDR2 YSYEKL. This CDR3 spans 14 amino acids. The DNA of the CDR3 is TGCGCCAGCAGCCAAGCGGGGTTTTCCTACGAGCAGTACTTC. Its translation is CASSQAGFSYEQYF.

The chain combines TRBV9 with TRBJ1-4; 9 bases align to TRBD1. CDR1 is SGDLS and CDR2 is YYNGEE in the germline V gene. V lost 5 bases, J lost 6 bases, and 2 bases stayed unmatched. This CDR3 has 13 residues. The CDR3 sequence is CASRGQGDEKLFF. The CDR3 DNA sequence: TGTGCCAGCAGGGGACAGGGAGATGAAAAACTGTTTTTT.

The genes are TRBV27 and TRBJ1-6; D is uncertain. Trimming pared 4 bases from V and 2 bases from J, leaving 9 bases between. Germline V gene sequence: CDR1 MNHEY, CDR2 SMNVEV (reference sequence). CDR3 length equals 15 residues. Here the CDR3 reads CASSSGWPYNSPLHF. The CDR3 DNA follows: TGTGCCAGCAGTTCGGGGTGGCCCTATAATTCACCCCTCCACTTT.

The chain is built from TRBV18 and TRBJ2-2; D gene ambiguous. This CDR3 has 15 amino acids. Deletions cut 0 bases from V and 3 bases from J, with 8 bases between. Looked up from germline, CDR1 is KGHSH and CDR2 is LQKENI. CDR3 loop: CASSPPTGYTGELFF. In DNA, the CDR3 is TGTGCCAGCTCACCACCGACCGGGTACACCGGGGAGCTGTTTTTT.

V is TRBV10-1 and J is TRBJ2-3; no definite D call. Between the trimmed V and J ends, which lost 6 bases and 5 bases, there was a span of 12 bases. Germline-derived CDR1 and CDR2 are WNHNN and SYGVQD (reference sequence). The CDR3 length is 13 residues. This CDR3 is CASSPMHGDTQYF. The CDR3 DNA sequence: TGCGCCAGCAGCCCAATGCACGGAGATACGCAGTATTTT.

V gene TRBV5-5 combines with J gene TRBJ1-6, with TRBD1 matching 10 bases. This CDR3 is 14 amino acids long. CDR1 and CDR2 (germline): SGHKS, YYEKEE (reference sequence). The junction had 1 base not matched to a gene; V was cut back by 4 bases and J by 6 bases. CDR3 in amino acids: CASSRTGGNSPLHF. DNA for the CDR3: TGTGCCAGCAGCAGGACAGGGGGTAATTCACCCCTCCACTTT. The entire variable domain, with the rest obtained from reference TRBV5-5 and TRBJ1-6, is as follows: DAGVTQSPTHLIKTRGQQVTLRCSPISGHKSVSWYQQVLGQGPQFIFQYYEKEERGRGNFPDRFSARQFPNYSSELNVNALLLGDSALYLCASSRTGGNSPLHFGNGTRLTVT.